The next 15 T cell receptor beta chains were all read from a single sample in a study of T cells expressing NK-cell markers. TCRdb reanalyzed the 5' RACE reads and collapses them to one entry per CDR3 protein, without DNA. The sample's table shows fewer than 550,000 distinct CDR3 sequences. The sequenced sample was blood T cells: a sorted CD56 or NKG2C T cell subset, CD4+ or CD8+ T cells, or bulk PBMC T cells (not recorded which). These receptors all stem from a woman aged 45-60 years in good health.

This chain uses TRBV24-1 with TRBJ2-3; TCRdb returns TRBD1, unconfirmable since there is no DNA. The CDR3 is made up of 13 amino acids. The germline V gene encodes CDR1 KGHDR and CDR2 SFDVKD. The CDR3 loop reads CATSETGIGTQYF.

The gene calls are TRBV7-9 and TRBJ1-6. Germline V gene sequence: CDR1 SEHNR, CDR2 FQNEAQ (reference sequence). The CDR3 has 15 residues. The CDR3 protein is CASSPTSSYNSPLHF.

V is TRBV5-1 and J is TRBJ2-7; absent DNA, TCRdb's TRBD1 call cannot be checked. Germline lookup yields CDR1 SGHRS and CDR2 YFSETQ. This CDR3 is built from 14 residues. The CDR3 here is CASSLPGTDYEQYF.

The chain employs TRBV20-1 and TRBJ1-2. Germline V gene sequence: CDR1 DFQATT, CDR2 SNEGSKA (reference sequence). CDR3 length: 14 amino acids. CDR3 protein: CSARRQEVIYGYTF.

The chain combines TRBV6-5 with TRBJ1-2. CDR3 length equals 15 residues. Germline values: CDR1 MNHEY, CDR2 SVGAGI. The CDR3 loop is CASSFRTVANYGYTF.

The V call is TRBV14, the J call TRBJ1-1; the D gene TCRdb calls, TRBD1, cannot be checked with no DNA. This CDR3 comprises 15 residues. Germline CDR1 SGHDN, CDR2 FVKESK. CDR3: CASSPRQMGKAEAFF.

This sequence joins TRBV7-2 and TRBJ1-3. Germline values: CDR1 SGHTA, CDR2 FQGNSA. The CDR3 is made up of 12 amino acids. The CDR3 loop is CASSLVLDTIYF. The full variable domain, with the rest looked up from reference TRBV7-2 and TRBJ1-3, is GAGVSQSPSNKVTEKGKDVELRCDPISGHTALYWYRQSLGQGLEFLIYFQGNSAPDKSGLPSDRFSAERTGGSVSTLTIQRTQQEDSAVYLCASSLVLDTIYFGEGSWLTVV.

The rearrangement joins TRBV19 to TRBJ2-3. This CDR3 contains 11 residues. The germline V gene has CDR1 LNHDA and CDR2 SQIVND (reference sequence). CDR3 sequence: CASSIADTQYF.

The chain has TRBV6-2 or TRBV6-3 and TRBJ2-6; there is no DNA to check the TCRdb D call of TRBD1. This CDR3 has 16 amino acids. CDR1 is MNHEY and CDR2 is SVGEGT in the germline V gene. CDR3 sequence: CASRGQSASGANVLTF.

The rearrangement links TRBV27 to TRBJ2-3; TCRdb names TRBD2, which stays unverified in the absence of DNA. CDR3 length: 18 residues. Germline CDR1 and CDR2: MNHEY and SMNVEV (reference sequence). The CDR3 protein is CASSLAQGTSGSTDTQYF.

J is TRBJ1-1 and V is TRBV30. The CDR3 totals 14 residues. The germline V gene has CDR1 GTSNPN and CDR2 SVGIG (reference sequence). The chain's CDR3 is CAWSLGGLGTEAFF. The variable domain in full, completed from reference TRBV30 and TRBJ1-1, reads SQTIHQWPATLVQPVGSPLSLECTVEGTSNPNLYWYRQAAGRGLQLLFYSVGIGQISSEVPQNLSASRPQDRQFILSSKKLLLSDSGFYLCAWSLGGLGTEAFFGQGTRLTVV.

The chain combines TRBV6-5 with TRBJ1-4. Per the germline V gene, CDR1 is MNHEY and CDR2 is SVGAGI. This CDR3 comprises 11 residues. The CDR3 reads CASAHNEKLFF.

This chain connects TRBV5-1 to TRBJ2-1. CDR1 is SGHRS, CDR2 YFSETQ, per germline. The CDR3 is made up of 16 amino acids. The CDR3 region is CASSSSPGTSYNEQFF.

V is TRBV12-3 or TRBV12-4 and J is TRBJ2-3; TCRdb outputs TRBD2, but without DNA this stays unchecked. The CDR3 runs to 16 residues. CDR3 region: CASSLAGGPVTDTQYF.

J is TRBJ2-3 and V is TRBV5-4; TCRdb's assignment of TRBD2 cannot be checked, as there is no DNA. CDR1 SGHNT and CDR2 YYREEE come from the germline V gene (reference sequence). The CDR3 contains 15 residues. Here the CDR3 reads CASSPELGPKDTQYF.